This TCR beta chain was documented in a study of T cells in Graves' hyperthyroidism and ophthalmopathy. Study-wide findings and caveats: Ophthalmopathy prediction by the model preceded onset by a median about 6.3 months. Most expanded thyroid clonotypes above 0.001 also appeared in blood. Ophthalmopathy was told apart from stable hyperthyroidism by a 13 V-J model.

Template material for amplifying TCR beta CDR3 regions consisted of RNA transcripts. The TCR CDR3 first-round RT-PCR relied on the HTBI primer set. TCRdb itself ran the multiplex PCR reads through MiXCR, one entry per CDR3 protein. The repertoire holds roughly 170,000 distinct CDR3 sequences, with around 8.9% as singletons. V was pared by 0 bases and J by 10 bases, with 9 bases between. The CDR3 totals 11 residues. Germline values: CDR1 DFQATT, CDR2 SNEGSKA (reference sequence). Those patients with uncontrolled infection, other autoimmune disease, pregnancy or lactation were excluded. Ten or more counts support this clonotype. Its specificity is not known.

The clonotype was recovered from a woman aged 18-30 years with Graves' hyperthyroidism that later progressed to Graves' ophthalmopathy. The chain is built from TRBV20-1 and TRBJ1-1; D uncertain. Material: blood. The CDR3 loop reads CSARDGILAFF. The CDR3 nucleotides read TGCAGTGCTAGAGATGGTATCCTAGCTTTCTTT.